This T cell receptor beta chain was sequenced during a study of blood T cell repertoires in COVID-19. Study-wide background: Whether acute or convalescent, the COVID-19 samples came from the United States, Italy and Spain. The cDNA or gDNA used as material had been derived from T cells, B-cell-depleted T cells, or PBMCs.

In the original workflow: The authors estimated nucleated cell counts from reference gene primer amplification. The method was immunoSEQ multiplex PCR; TCRdb's version includes in-frame clones alone and lacks a portion of them. The D gene and trimming were derived from the DNA, and the V and J assignments and clone size from that table. The profile shows 60,000 to 90,000 clones, around 79% of them singletons. Specimen: peripheral blood. The receptor was isolated from a man aged 60 to 69 with acute or convalescent COVID-19.

The CDR3 DNA follows: TGTGCCAGCAGCTTAGTCCCACAGGGGGCTCCAGGGGCCAACGTCCTGACTTTC. Protein product: CASSLVPQGAPGANVLTF. The chain joins TRBV7-6 to TRBJ2-6; 9 bases align to TRBD1. CDR1 is SGHVS, CDR2 FNYEAQ, per germline. The CDR3 loop spans 18 amino acids. V trimming: 1 base; J trimming: 4 bases; junction bases outside the gene matches: 8.